Shown below are 14 T cell receptor beta chains from a single sample sequenced in a study of T-cell reconstitution after alpha-beta-depleted transplantation in children. During its preparation, the TCRbeta library received unique molecular identifiers. TCRdb recomputed calls from the PCR reads with MiXCR, one row per CDR3 protein. The table has over 200,000 distinct CDR3 sequences, around a sixth seen once. Sequencing used PBMCs, mostly from graft donor cells, obtained 360 days after TCRalphabeta/CD19-depleted stem cell transplant. These receptors were collected from a male patient between 2 and 15 years old who had a stem cell transplant for acute lymphoblastic leukemia, so the T cells may come from the graft donor.

This clonotype turned up a few times. The chain uses TRBV10-1 and TRBJ2-6; the D gene is possibly TRBD2 (5 bases). Germline V gene sequence: CDR1 WNHNN, CDR2 SYGVQD (reference sequence). This CDR3 spans 18 amino acids. The ends were cut back, 4 bases at V and 0 bases at J, with 16 bases in the middle. The CDR3 spells CASSARGKLSSGANVLTF. The CDR3, as DNA: TGCGCCAGCAGTGCCCGGGGAAAACTAAGCTCTGGGGCCAACGTCCTGACTTTC.

This clonotype was observed a few times. The chain employs TRBV6-2 or TRBV6-3 and TRBJ2-7; 7 bases are shared with TRBD1. The CDR3 extends over 17 amino acids. Looked up from germline, CDR1 is MNHEY and CDR2 is SVGEGT. V dropped 1 base and J dropped 2; count of bases not matched to a gene: 11. In nucleotides, the CDR3 is TGTGCCAGCAGTTACTGGAAGGGGGCTAGCCTTGCCTACGAGCAGTACTTC. This translates into CASSYWKGASLAYEQYF.

CDR3 residues: CATPPETGPF. Here the CDR3 DNA reads TGTGCCACCCCACCTGAGACAGGACCCTTC. The V and J genes are TRBV21-1 and TRBJ2-7; the D call of TRBD1 is as the table states it, not checked on the DNA. TRBV21-1 is annotated as a pseudogene. CDR3 size: 10 residues.

This clonotype came up many times. The rearrangement links TRBV5-1 to TRBJ2-2; TRBD1 matches 8 bases. This CDR3 spans 14 amino acids. After removal of 4 bases from V and 6 bases from J, the junction contained 5 bases not matched to a gene. Germline CDR1 is SGHRS and CDR2 is YFSETQ. The CDR3 region has the DNA TGCGCCAGCAGCCCAGGGGGCGCTTCCGGGGAGCTGTTTTTT. Translation: CASSPGGASGELFF.

There are a few counts of this clonotype. V is TRBV5-1 and J is TRBJ2-7, with TRBD2 as a possible D gene (6 bases). CDR1 and CDR2 from the germline V gene are SGHRS and YFSETQ. The CDR3 loop spans 14 amino acids. Trimming removed 0 bases from V and 2 bases from J, with 9 bases in between. CDR3 DNA sequence: TGCGCCAGCAGCTTGGCGGGGGATCCCTACGAGCAGTACTTC. Translation: CASSLAGDPYEQYF.

This clonotype was found a few times. This chain joins TRBV20-1 and TRBJ2-3, with TRBD1 as a possible D gene (7 bases). In germline, CDR1 is DFQATT, CDR2 SNEGSKA (reference sequence). The CDR3 is 16 amino acids. The V end was cut by 3 bases, the J end by 4 bases, with 20 bases between. Written as DNA, the CDR3 is TGCAGTGCTAGTAAGCCACAGGGGACTTTGGCAGATACGCAGTATTTT. The encoded protein is CSASKPQGTLADTQYF.

This clonotype was seen many times. The rearrangement uses TRBV29-1 and TRBJ2-7, with 8 positions matching TRBD1. The trim removed 3 bases at V and 4 bases at J, leaving 8 bases unmatched. The length of the CDR3 is 14 residues. CDR1 and CDR2 from the germline V gene are SQVTM and ANQGSEA. In DNA form, the CDR3 reads TGCAGCGTTGAGGGTAAACAGGGGGGTTACGAGCAGTACTTC. This translates into CSVEGKQGGYEQYF.

The rearrangement uses TRBV28 and TRBJ1-4; unclear D gene. There are 14 residues in the CDR3. In germline, CDR1 is MDHEN, CDR2 SYDVKM. Trimming pared 4 bases from V and 10 bases from J, leaving 16 bases between. The CDR3 region is CASSSSGVDVKLFF. As DNA, the CDR3 is TGTGCCAGCAGTTCCTCCGGGGTTGACGTAAAACTGTTTTTT.

Only a few counts were recorded for this clonotype. The genes are TRBV4-3 and TRBJ2-2; 14 bases match TRBD2. The V segment lost 2 bases and the J segment 0 bases; nucleotides outside the gene matches: 5. The CDR3 spans 19 residues. The germline CDR1 and CDR2 sequences are LGHNA and YSLEER. As DNA, the CDR3 is TGCGCCAGCAGCCAAAGGCCGGGACTAGCGGGGGCGAACACCGGGGAGCTGTTTTTT. This encodes CASSQRPGLAGANTGELFF.

The CDR3 bases are TGTGCCAGCTCACTGGACAGGGCGGATGAAAAACTGTTTTTT. Translation gives CASSLDRADEKLFF. V is TRBV18 and J is TRBJ1-4; 8 bases are a match to TRBD1. Trimming took 4 bases from V and 6 from J; bases not matched to a gene: 4. This CDR3 is 14 amino acids long. Per the germline V gene, CDR1 is KGHSH and CDR2 is LQKENI.

This chain uses TRBV20-1 with TRBJ2-7, with unresolved D. The CDR3 has 13 residues. V gave up 1 base and J gave up 0 bases, with 7 bases separating them. Germline assignment: CDR1 DFQATT and CDR2 SNEGSKA (reference sequence). As DNA, the CDR3 is TGCAGTGCTAGAGTCCCATCCTCCTACGAGCAGTACTTC. Translating gives CSARVPSSYEQYF.

The chain carries TRBV29-1 and TRBJ1-5; 8 bases fit TRBD1. V lost 6 bases to trimming and J lost 8 bases; unmatched junction nucleotides: 9. Germline V CDR1 and CDR2: SQVTM, ANQGSEA. The CDR3 is made up of 13 amino acids. CDR3: CSVDPGGGEPQHF. CDR3 DNA: TGCAGCGTGGACCCAGGGGGCGGGGAGCCCCAGCATTTT.

The chain carries TRBV15 and TRBJ1-2; 7 bases are shared with TRBD1. In germline, CDR1 is LNHNV, CDR2 YYDKDF (reference sequence). Unmatched junction bases numbered 5, after V lost 1 base and J lost 3 bases. The CDR3 loop spans 15 amino acids. DNA of the CDR3: TGTGCCACCAGCAGAGTTTGGCAGGGGGACTATGGCTACACCTTC. This sequence encodes CATSRVWQGDYGYTF.

The rearrangement links TRBV5-1 to TRBJ1-3, with TRBD1 identical over 7 bases. This CDR3 has 17 amino acids. Unmatched junction bases numbered 6, after V lost 0 bases and J lost 0 bases. Per the germline V gene, CDR1 is SGHRS and CDR2 is YFSETQ. CDR3 loop: CASSLALTGSSGNTIYF. The CDR3 bases are TGCGCCAGCAGCTTGGCGTTGACAGGGAGCTCTGGAAACACCATATATTTT.